A single sample is the source of the 26 T cell receptor beta chains below, sequenced in a study of shared clonotypes between healthy human individuals. Only in-frame clones appear in the TCRdb table, and some are missing; sequencing was by immunoSEQ multiplex PCR. The sample records about 2.4 million clones, 80% to 95% being singletons. The source material was naive CD4+ T cells from PBMCs. Subset reported: CD45RA+ positively selected. These receptors all stem from a man aged 18 to 35 in good health. Some clones in this sample may be carry-over from other donors' samples.

The chain has TRBV28 and TRBJ2-1, with D possibly being TRBD1 (7 bases). Trimming cost V 5 bases and J 7 bases, with 15 bases left between them. This CDR3 spans 14 amino acids. CDR1 is MDHEN and CDR2 is SYDVKM in the germline V gene. The CDR3 DNA reads as TGTGCCAGCAGTCAGCCAGGGGGGAGAAATGAGCAGTTCTTC. It is translated as CASSQPGGRNEQFF. Using reference TRBV28 and TRBJ2-1 for the parts outside the CDR3, the full variable domain is DVKVTQSSRYLVKRTGEKVFLECVQDMDHENMFWYRQDPGLGLRLIYFSYDVKMKEKGDIPEGYSVSREKKERFSLILESASTNQTSMYLCASSQPGGRNEQFFGPGTRLTVL.

This chain joins TRBV5-4 and TRBJ2-7; D may be TRBD1 or TRBD2 (5 bases each). The CDR3 has 14 residues. Trimming stripped 3 bases from V and 5 bases from J, with 15 bases between. Germline loops: CDR1 SGHNT, CDR2 YYREEE (reference sequence). CDR3 loop: CASSSGTLGNEQYF. The CDR3 nucleotides are TGTGCCAGCAGCTCTGGGACCTTGGGGAACGAGCAGTACTTC. Complete variable domain (other parts from reference TRBV5-4 and TRBJ2-7): ETGVTQSPTHLIKTRGQQVTLRCSSQSGHNTVSWYQQALGQGPQFIFQYYREEENGRGNFPPRFSGLQFPNYSSELNVNALELDDSALYLCASSSGTLGNEQYFGPGTRLTVT.

Comment on this clone: Within the sample, other DNA sequences also encode this same CDR3. The V and J genes are TRBV2 and TRBJ1-2; 10 bases align to TRBD1. CDR1 and CDR2 from the germline V gene are SNHLY and FYNNEI. The V gene end was trimmed by 5 bases and the J gene end by 5 bases; junction bases not matched to a gene: 5. The CDR3 extends over 14 amino acids. The CDR3 DNA is TGTGCCAGCAGTCGACAGGGGGCAGGTTATGGCTACACCTTC. This translates into CASSRQGAGYGYTF.

V usage is TRBV5-4 and J usage is TRBJ2-1; D gene uncertain. The V and J ends lost 0 bases and 9 bases respectively, with 10 bases between them. In germline, CDR1 is SGHNT, CDR2 YYREEE (reference sequence). This CDR3 comprises 13 residues. DNA of the CDR3: TGTGCCAGCAGCTTGGCCCCGCGCGGTGAGCAGTTCTTC. It codes for CASSLAPRGEQFF.

This rearrangement joins TRBV7-9 to TRBJ1-6; tentative D call: TRBD1 (5 bases). V was pared by 3 bases and J by 7 bases, with 10 bases between. This CDR3 contains 14 residues. Germline V gene data show CDR1 as SEHNR and CDR2 as FQNEAQ (reference sequence). This CDR3 reads CASSLGGYNSPLHF. The CDR3, as DNA: TGTGCCAGCAGCTTGGGGGGTTACAATTCACCCCTCCACTTT. Filled out from reference TRBV7-9 and TRBJ1-6, the complete variable domain reads DTGVSQNPRHKITKRGQNVTFRCDPISEHNRLYWYRQTLGQGPEFLTYFQNEAQLEKSRLLSDRFSAERPKGSFSTLEIQRTEQGDSAMYLCASSLGGYNSPLHFGNGTRLTVT.

J is TRBJ2-1 and V is TRBV5-6; TRBD2 might be the D (6 bases). V was trimmed by 0 bases and J by 3 bases, leaving 16 bases between them. Germline V CDR1 and CDR2: SGHDT, YYEEEE. CDR3 size: 17 residues. CDR3 sequence (DNA): TGTGCCAGCAGCTTGGCGGGGAAGGTGACTAGCTACAATGAGCAGTTCTTC. It encodes CASSLAGKVTSYNEQFF.

V usage is TRBV19 and J usage is TRBJ2-7; maybe TRBD2 (5 bases). There are 13 residues in the CDR3. V was cut by 3 bases and J by 4 bases, with 10 bases left in between. The germline gives CDR1 LNHDA, CDR2 SQIVND (reference sequence). The CDR3 sequence: CASSIQREYEQYF. CDR3 coding DNA: TGTGCCAGTAGTATTCAACGGGAATACGAGCAGTACTTC.

The J gene is TRBJ1-5, the V gene TRBV2, with D unclear. This CDR3 has 12 residues. Germline assignment: CDR1 SNHLY and CDR2 FYNNEI. Trimming shortened V by 3 bases and J by 6 bases, and 6 bases separated the two germline ends. The CDR3 DNA is TGTGCCAGCAGTGAGAAGGTTCAGCCCCAGCATTTT. Its protein is CASSEKVQPQHF.

Turning to this clone: Additional DNA sequences in this sample encode the identical CDR3. V is TRBV28 and J is TRBJ1-5; D possibly corresponds to TRBD1 (5 bases). The CDR3 length is 16 residues. The ends were cut back, 1 base at V and 3 bases at J, with 13 bases in the middle. Germline assignment: CDR1 MDHEN and CDR2 SYDVKM. This CDR3 is CASSLLGQGDNQPQHF. The DNA of the CDR3 is TGTGCCAGCAGTTTATTGGGCCAGGGAGACAATCAGCCCCAGCATTTT. The variable domain in full, completed from reference TRBV28 and TRBJ1-5, reads DVKVTQSSRYLVKRTGEKVFLECVQDMDHENMFWYRQDPGLGLRLIYFSYDVKMKEKGDIPEGYSVSREKKERFSLILESASTNQTSMYLCASSLLGQGDNQPQHFGDGTRLSIL.

The rearrangement uses TRBV13 and TRBJ1-3; D unresolved. The CDR3 has 14 residues. Germline assignment: CDR1 PRHDT and CDR2 FYEKMQ (reference sequence). The germline V and J ends were trimmed by 2 bases and 3 bases, with 8 bases remaining between them. CDR3 amino acids: CASSLNGNGNTIYF. CDR3 nucleotides: TGTGCCAGCAGCTTAAATGGGAATGGAAACACCATATATTTT.

This chain links TRBV6-1 with TRBJ2-7; TRBD1 matches at 10 bases. Trimming cost V 6 bases and J 7 bases; bases outside gene matches: 12. This CDR3 has 15 amino acids. Germline values: CDR1 MNHNS, CDR2 SASEGT. CDR3 nucleotides: TGTGCCAGCAGAGTTGGGGGACAGGGGTATTATGAGCAGTACTTC. This translates into CASRVGGQGYYEQYF.

The rearrangement joins TRBV7-3 to TRBJ2-3; the match to TRBD2 covers 7 bases. Trimming at V came to 5 bases and at J to 5 bases, leaving 13 bases not matched to a gene. Germline CDR1 SGHTA, CDR2 FQGTGA. The CDR3 runs 16 residues. The CDR3 coding sequence is TGTGCCAGCAGCCCGGGCTGGGGAGGGCTCGGAGATACGCAGTATTTT. This encodes CASSPGWGGLGDTQYF.

V gene TRBV6-4 combines with J gene TRBJ2-1; TRBD2 matches at 11 bases. Germline V gene sequence: CDR1 MRHNA, CDR2 SNTAGT. This CDR3 is 15 amino acids long. V was clipped by 4 bases and J by 7 bases; unmatched bases: 6. The CDR3 sequence: CASSATSGSWNEQFF. The CDR3 coding sequence is TGTGCCAGCAGTGCCACTAGCGGGAGTTGGAATGAGCAGTTCTTC.

V and J are TRBV29-1 and TRBJ1-3, with TRBD1 as a possible D gene (6 bases). The CDR3 has 12 amino acids. Trimming took 7 bases from V and 4 from J, leaving 11 bases between them. Germline lookup yields CDR1 SQVTM and CDR2 ANQGSEA. In DNA, the CDR3 is TGCAGCGGCGGCAGGGGAGGAAACACCATATATTTT. The encoded protein is CSGGRGGNTIYF.

The V gene is TRBV5-4, the J gene TRBJ2-5; tentatively, D is TRBD1 or TRBD2 (5 bases each). Trimming removed 3 bases at V and 2 bases at J, with 11 bases between. Germline CDR1 is SGHNT and CDR2 is YYREEE (reference sequence). The CDR3 runs 14 residues. Here the CDR3 DNA reads TGTGCCAGCAGCTCGGGACCGTCACAAGAGACCCAGTACTTC. Translated, it gives CASSSGPSQETQYF.

This chain joins TRBV14 and TRBJ1-5; D remains unclear. Looked up from germline, CDR1 is SGHDN and CDR2 is FVKESK. V gave up 5 bases and J gave up 1 base, with 6 bases separating them. The CDR3 contains 13 residues. The CDR3 region is CASSRHSNQPQHF. In DNA form, the CDR3 reads TGTGCCAGCAGCAGACACAGCAATCAGCCCCAGCATTTT.

On this clone itself: The sample carries other DNA sequences with the same CDR3. V is TRBV5-4 and J is TRBJ2-3; D is unresolved. CDR1 and CDR2 from the germline V gene are SGHNT and YYREEE (reference sequence). The CDR3 length is 15 residues. V gave up 0 bases and J gave up 0 bases, with 8 bases separating them. CDR3 sequence: CASSLAAPSTDTQYF. For the CDR3, the DNA is TGTGCCAGCAGCTTGGCAGCGCCTAGCACAGATACGCAGTATTTT.

The chain joins TRBV7-9 to TRBJ2-5; D assignment may be TRBD1 or TRBD2 (7 bases each). Trimming stripped 5 bases from V and 9 bases from J, with 19 bases between. The CDR3 spans 14 residues. The germline V gene has CDR1 SEHNR and CDR2 FQNEAQ (reference sequence). The CDR3 DNA reads as TGTGCCAGCAGCCAGGGACAGCCGGGGGGAGCCCAGTACTTC. This codes for CASSQGQPGGAQYF.

The CDR3 nucleotides read TGTGCCAGCACCAGACTAGCGGGAGGCTCCTACAATGAGCAGTTCTTC. This translates into CASTRLAGGSYNEQFF. The rearrangement links TRBV27 to TRBJ2-1; 13 bases map to TRBD2. Germline trimming cut 7 bases from V and 0 bases from J; bases unmatched to any gene: 3. Looked up from germline, CDR1 is MNHEY and CDR2 is SMNVEV (reference sequence). This CDR3 has 16 amino acids.

In the case of this clone: This CDR3 is also generated by other DNA sequences in the sample. CDR3 in DNA: TGTGCCAGCTCACCTCCCAACAGCAATCAGCCCCAGCATTTT. Its protein is CASSPPNSNQPQHF. The gene calls are TRBV18 and TRBJ1-5; D is undetermined. Germline loops: CDR1 KGHSH, CDR2 LQKENI. The CDR3 has 14 residues. Trimming left V 3 bases short and J 1 base short, with 7 bases between. Complete variable domain (other parts from reference TRBV18 and TRBJ1-5): NAGVMQNPRHLVRRRGQEARLRCSPMKGHSHVYWYRQLPEEGLKFMVYLQKENIIDESGMPKERFSAEFPKEGPSILRIQQVVRGDSAAYFCASSPPNSNQPQHFGDGTRLSIL.

The chain joins TRBV28 to TRBJ1-3; unclear D gene. Germline CDR1 reads MDHEN; CDR2 reads SYDVKM. The CDR3 loop spans 20 amino acids. V was pared by 3 bases and J by 0 bases, with 24 bases between. This CDR3 is CASSFPPGRADAGSGNTIYF. For the CDR3, the DNA is TGTGCCAGCAGTTTCCCACCTGGGCGGGCGGATGCTGGCTCTGGAAACACCATATATTTT.

The chain joins TRBV18 to TRBJ1-2; no reliable D call. Trimming removed 3 bases at V and 3 bases at J, with 14 bases between. CDR3 length equals 15 residues. Looked up from germline, CDR1 is KGHSH and CDR2 is LQKENI. CDR3 coding DNA: TGTGCCAGCTCACCCTCATATGGACGGGACTATGGCTACACCTTC. Its protein is CASSPSYGRDYGYTF. Looking up the rest from reference TRBV18 and TRBJ1-2 gives the full variable domain: NAGVMQNPRHLVRRRGQEARLRCSPMKGHSHVYWYRQLPEEGLKFMVYLQKENIIDESGMPKERFSAEFPKEGPSILRIQQVVRGDSAAYFCASSPSYGRDYGYTFGSGTRLTVV.

On this clone itself: This sample also contains other DNA sequences that code for the same CDR3. V is TRBV28 and J is TRBJ1-4; D unclear. Per germline, CDR1 MDHEN and CDR2 SYDVKM. The CDR3 consists of 15 residues. The V and J ends lost 6 bases and 0 bases respectively, with 11 bases between them. In DNA, the CDR3 is TGTGCCAGCAGCCGCCCCGGGGCAACTAATGAAAAACTGTTTTTT. It yields the protein CASSRPGATNEKLFF.

Worth noting for this clone: This same CDR3 is encoded by further DNA sequences in the sample. The chain recombines TRBV5-1 with TRBJ2-7; 9 nucleotides agree with TRBD2. The length of the CDR3 is 15 residues. Looked up from germline, CDR1 is SGHRS and CDR2 is YFSETQ. V trimming: 0 bases; J trimming: 2 bases; junction bases outside the gene matches: 3. DNA of the CDR3: TGCGCCAGCAGCTTGGGGACTAGCGATACCTACGAGCAGTACTTC. Its translation is CASSLGTSDTYEQYF.

This clone was observed once. The V gene is TRBV28, the J gene TRBJ1-1; tentative D call: TRBD1 (5 bases). Germline values: CDR1 MDHEN, CDR2 SYDVKM. The CDR3 sequence is 17 residues long. V was trimmed by 4 bases and J by 4 bases, leaving 22 bases between them. CDR3 loop: CASSSSFLQGIGTEAFF. The DNA of the CDR3 is TGTGCCAGCAGTTCCTCCTTCCTCCAGGGAATCGGCACTGAAGCTTTCTTT.

This clone was picked up one time. The chain has TRBV9 and TRBJ2-5, with D perhaps TRBD1 (8 bases). The germline gives CDR1 SGDLS, CDR2 YYNGEE. The CDR3 contains 16 residues. Trimming left V 4 bases short and J 4 bases short, with 20 bases between. CDR3 residues: CASSPRTGRAGETQYF. Here the CDR3 DNA reads TGTGCCAGCAGCCCTAGGACAGGGAGGGCGGGAGAGACCCAGTACTTC.